This TCR beta chain derives from a study of blood T cells in healthy people across ages. A second PCR of 7 to 11 cycles used a sample-barcoded 5' primer and a J-beta primer mix. TCRdb re-analysed the 5' RACE reads in MiXCR, keeping a single row per CDR3 protein. The data hold around 1,000,000 distinct CDR3 sequences, with under 30% observed a single time. Germline CDR1 reads MDHEN; CDR2 reads SYDVKM. The CDR3 loop spans 18 amino acids. Trimming removed 4 bases from V and 0 bases from J; junction bases left unmatched: 12. This same sample was also part of a study on T cells of mothers and their children. That investigation notes: The TCR beta CDR3 read count exceeded 10 million for each mother and was 2.5 million to 3 million for each child.

J is TRBJ1-5 and V is TRBV28; 7 bases line up with TRBD1. The receptor was derived from a girl aged 2 to 9 in good health. Sequenced sample: blood. The CDR3 reads CASSSLDRIDYSNQPQHF. DNA of the CDR3: TGTGCCAGCAGTTCCCTGGACAGGATTGACTATAGCAATCAGCCCCAGCATTTT.